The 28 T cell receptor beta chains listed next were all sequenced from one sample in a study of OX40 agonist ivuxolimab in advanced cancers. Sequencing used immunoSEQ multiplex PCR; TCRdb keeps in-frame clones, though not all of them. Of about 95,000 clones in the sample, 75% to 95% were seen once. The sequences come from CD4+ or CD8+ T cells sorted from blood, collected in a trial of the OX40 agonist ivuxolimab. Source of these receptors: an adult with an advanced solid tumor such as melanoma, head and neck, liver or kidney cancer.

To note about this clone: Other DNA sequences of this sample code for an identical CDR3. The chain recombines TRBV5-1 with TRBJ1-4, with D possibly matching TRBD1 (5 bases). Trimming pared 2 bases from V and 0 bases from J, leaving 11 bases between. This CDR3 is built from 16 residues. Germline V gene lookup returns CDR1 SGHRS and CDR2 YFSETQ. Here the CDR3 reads CASSFGTGATNEKLFF. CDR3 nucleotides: TGCGCCAGCAGCTTCGGGACGGGGGCAACTAATGAAAAACTGTTTTTT.

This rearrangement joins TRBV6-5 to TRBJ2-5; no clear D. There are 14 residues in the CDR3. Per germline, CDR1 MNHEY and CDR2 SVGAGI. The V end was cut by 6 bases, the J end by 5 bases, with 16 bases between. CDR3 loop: CASSERLPVETQYF. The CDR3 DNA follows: TGTGCCAGCAGCGAACGCTTGCCGGTGGAGACCCAGTACTTC.

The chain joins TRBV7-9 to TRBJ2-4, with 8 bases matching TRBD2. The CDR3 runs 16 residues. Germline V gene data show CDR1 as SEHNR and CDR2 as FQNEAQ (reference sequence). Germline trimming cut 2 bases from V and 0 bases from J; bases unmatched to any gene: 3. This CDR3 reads CASSLNAGGAKNIQYF. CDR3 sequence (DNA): TGTGCCAGCAGCTTAAATGCGGGAGGAGCCAAAAACATTCAGTACTTC.

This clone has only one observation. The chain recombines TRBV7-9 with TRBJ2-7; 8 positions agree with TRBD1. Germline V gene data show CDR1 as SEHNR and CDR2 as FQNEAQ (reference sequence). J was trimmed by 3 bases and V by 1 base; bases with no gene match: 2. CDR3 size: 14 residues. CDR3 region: CASSLGTGHYEQYF. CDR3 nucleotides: TGTGCCAGCAGCTTAGGGACAGGGCACTACGAGCAGTACTTC.

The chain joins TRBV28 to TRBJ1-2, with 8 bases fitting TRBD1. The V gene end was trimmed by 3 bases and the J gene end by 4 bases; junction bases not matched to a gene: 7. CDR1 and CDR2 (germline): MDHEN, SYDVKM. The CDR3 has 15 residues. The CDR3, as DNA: TGTGCCAGCAGTTTTTCCGGGACAGGCGGCTATGGCTACACCTTC. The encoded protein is CASSFSGTGGYGYTF.

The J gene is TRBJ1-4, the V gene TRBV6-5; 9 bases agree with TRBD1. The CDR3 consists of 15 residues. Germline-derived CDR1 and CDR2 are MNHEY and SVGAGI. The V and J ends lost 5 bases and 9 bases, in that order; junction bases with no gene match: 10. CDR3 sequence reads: CASSRQTGGNQKLFF. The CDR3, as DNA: TGTGCCAGCAGTCGCCAGACAGGGGGGAACCAAAAACTGTTTTTT.

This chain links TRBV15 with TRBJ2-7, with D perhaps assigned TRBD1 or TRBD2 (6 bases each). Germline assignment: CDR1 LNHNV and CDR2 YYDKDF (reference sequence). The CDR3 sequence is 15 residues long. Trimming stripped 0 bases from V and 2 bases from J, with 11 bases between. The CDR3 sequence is CATSRDVGGTYEQYF. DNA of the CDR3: TGTGCCACCAGCAGAGACGTCGGGGGCACCTACGAGCAGTACTTC.

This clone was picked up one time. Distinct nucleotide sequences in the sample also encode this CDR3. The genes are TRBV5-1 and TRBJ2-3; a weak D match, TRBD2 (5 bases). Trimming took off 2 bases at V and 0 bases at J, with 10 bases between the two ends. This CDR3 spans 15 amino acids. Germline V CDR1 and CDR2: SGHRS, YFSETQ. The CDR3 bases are TGCGCCAGCAGCTTCGCGGGCGGTAGCACAGATACGCAGTATTTT. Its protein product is CASSFAGGSTDTQYF.

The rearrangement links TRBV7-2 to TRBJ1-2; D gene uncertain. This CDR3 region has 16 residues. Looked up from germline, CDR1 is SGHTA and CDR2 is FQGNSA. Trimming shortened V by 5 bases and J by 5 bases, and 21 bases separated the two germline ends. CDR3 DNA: TGTGCCAGCAGCCCCTCAGGCTCTACCGGAAGATATGGCTACACCTTC. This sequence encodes CASSPSGSTGRYGYTF.

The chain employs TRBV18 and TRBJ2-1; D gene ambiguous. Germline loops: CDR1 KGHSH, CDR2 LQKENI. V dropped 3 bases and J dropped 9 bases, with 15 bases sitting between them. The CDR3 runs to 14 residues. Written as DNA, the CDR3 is TGTGCCAGCTCACCTGACCTTCTTTCCGGTGAGCAGTTCTTC. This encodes CASSPDLLSGEQFF.

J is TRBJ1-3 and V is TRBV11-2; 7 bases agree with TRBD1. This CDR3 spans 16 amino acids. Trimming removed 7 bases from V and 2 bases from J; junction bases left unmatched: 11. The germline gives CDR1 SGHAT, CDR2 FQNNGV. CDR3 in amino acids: CASNKRDRAPGNTIYF. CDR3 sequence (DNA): TGTGCCAGCAACAAAAGAGACAGGGCCCCTGGAAACACCATATATTTT. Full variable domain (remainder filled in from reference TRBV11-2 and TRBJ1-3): EAGVAQSPRYKIIEKRQSVAFWCNPISGHATLYWYQQILGQGPKLLIQFQNNGVVDDSQLPKDRFSAERLKGVDSTLKIQPAKLEDSAVYLCASNKRDRAPGNTIYFGEGSWLTVV.

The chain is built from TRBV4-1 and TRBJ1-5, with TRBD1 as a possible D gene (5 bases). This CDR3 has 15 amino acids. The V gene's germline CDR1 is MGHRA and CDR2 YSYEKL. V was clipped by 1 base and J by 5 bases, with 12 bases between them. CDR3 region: CASSQAKGTDQPQHF. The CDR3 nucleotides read TGCGCCAGCAGCCAAGCTAAGGGGACCGATCAGCCCCAGCATTTT.

The CDR3 bases are TGTGCCAGCTCAGGGGGCAGGGAGGAATACGAGCAGTACTTC. Translated, it gives CASSGGREEYEQYF. The rearrangement uses TRBV18 and TRBJ2-7, with D tentatively TRBD1 or TRBD2 (6 bases each). Germline CDR1 and CDR2: KGHSH and LQKENI. CDR3 length: 14 amino acids. V lost 5 bases, J lost 4 bases, and 15 bases lay in between.

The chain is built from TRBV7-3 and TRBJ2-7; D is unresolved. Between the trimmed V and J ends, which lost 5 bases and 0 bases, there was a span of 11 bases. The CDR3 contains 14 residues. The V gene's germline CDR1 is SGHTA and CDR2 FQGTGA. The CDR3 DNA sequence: TGTGCCAGCAGCCCAACGGGTGTCTCCTACGAGCAGTACTTC. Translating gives CASSPTGVSYEQYF.

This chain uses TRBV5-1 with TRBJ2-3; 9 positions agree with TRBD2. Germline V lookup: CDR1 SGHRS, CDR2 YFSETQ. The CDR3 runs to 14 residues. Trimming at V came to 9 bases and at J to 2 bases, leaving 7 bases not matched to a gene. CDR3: CATKLAGHTDTQYF. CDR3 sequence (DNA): TGCGCCACCAAACTAGCGGGCCACACAGATACGCAGTATTTT.

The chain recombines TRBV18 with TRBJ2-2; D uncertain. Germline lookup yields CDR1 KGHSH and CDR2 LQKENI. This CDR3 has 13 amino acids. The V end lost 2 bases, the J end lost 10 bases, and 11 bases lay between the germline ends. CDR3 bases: TGTGCCAGCTCACCAGGGCAGGACCCGGAGCTGTTTTTT. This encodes CASSPGQDPELFF.

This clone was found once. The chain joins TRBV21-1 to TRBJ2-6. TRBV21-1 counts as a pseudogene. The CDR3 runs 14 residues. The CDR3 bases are TGTGCCAGCAGCCAGGAGCCTGGGGCCAACGTCCTGACTTTC. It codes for CASSQEPGANVLTF.

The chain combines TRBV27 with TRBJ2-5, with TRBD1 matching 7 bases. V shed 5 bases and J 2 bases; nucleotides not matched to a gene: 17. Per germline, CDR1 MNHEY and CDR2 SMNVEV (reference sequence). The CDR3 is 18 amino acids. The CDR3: CASSVRRTGQSFQETQYF. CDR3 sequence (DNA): TGTGCCAGCAGTGTCAGACGGACGGGACAGAGTTTTCAAGAGACCCAGTACTTC.

The CDR3 reads CASSPPYQPQHF. CDR3 DNA: TGTGCCAGCAGCCCCCCTTATCAGCCCCAGCATTTT. The chain employs TRBV2 and TRBJ1-5; no reliable D call. The CDR3 is 12 residues long. V gave up 6 bases and J gave up 5 bases, with 8 bases separating them. Germline assignment: CDR1 SNHLY and CDR2 FYNNEI.

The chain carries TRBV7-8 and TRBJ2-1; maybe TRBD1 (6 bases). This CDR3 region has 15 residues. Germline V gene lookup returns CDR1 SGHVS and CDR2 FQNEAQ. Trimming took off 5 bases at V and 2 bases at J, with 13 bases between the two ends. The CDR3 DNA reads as TGTGCCAGCAGCCGCAGGGGCGTCCCCTACAATGAGCAGTTCTTC. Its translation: CASSRRGVPYNEQFF.

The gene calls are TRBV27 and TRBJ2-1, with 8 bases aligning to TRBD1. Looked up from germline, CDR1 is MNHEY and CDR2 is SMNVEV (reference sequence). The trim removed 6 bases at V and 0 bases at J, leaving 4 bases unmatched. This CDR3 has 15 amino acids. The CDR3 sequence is CASRSTGGSYNEQFF. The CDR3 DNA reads TGTGCCAGCAGATCAACAGGGGGCTCCTACAATGAGCAGTTCTTC.

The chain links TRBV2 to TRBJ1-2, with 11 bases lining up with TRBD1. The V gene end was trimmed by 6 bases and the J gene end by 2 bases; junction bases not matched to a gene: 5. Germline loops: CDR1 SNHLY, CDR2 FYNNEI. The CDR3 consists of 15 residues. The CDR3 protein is CASRAGTGGNYGYTF. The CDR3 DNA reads TGTGCCAGCAGGGCTGGGACAGGGGGAAACTATGGCTACACCTTC.

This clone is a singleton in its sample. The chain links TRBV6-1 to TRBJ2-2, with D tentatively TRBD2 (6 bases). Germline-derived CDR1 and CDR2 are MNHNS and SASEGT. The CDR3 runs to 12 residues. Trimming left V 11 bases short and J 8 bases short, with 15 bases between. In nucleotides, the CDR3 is TGTGCCTTTGGAGGGGCGGTTGGGGAGCTGTTTTTT. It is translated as CAFGGAVGELFF.

CDR3 amino acids: CASSLERVSSSYNEQFF. CDR3 nucleotide sequence: TGTGCCAGCAGCTTAGAACGGGTGAGCAGCTCCTACAATGAGCAGTTCTTC. V usage is TRBV7-2 and J usage is TRBJ2-1, with D unclear. The CDR3 loop spans 17 amino acids. Germline V lookup: CDR1 SGHTA, CDR2 FQGNSA. With 1 base removed from V and 0 bases from J, the gap between germline ends came to 13 bases.

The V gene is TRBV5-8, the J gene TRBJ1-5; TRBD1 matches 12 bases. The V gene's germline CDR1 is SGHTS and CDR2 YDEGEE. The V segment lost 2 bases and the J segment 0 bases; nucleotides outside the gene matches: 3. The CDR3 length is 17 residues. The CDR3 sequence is CASSLGTGGFSNQPQHF. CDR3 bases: TGTGCCAGCAGCTTAGGGACAGGGGGCTTTAGCAATCAGCCCCAGCATTTT. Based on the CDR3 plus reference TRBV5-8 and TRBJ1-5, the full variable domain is EAGVTQSPTHLIKTRGQQATLRCSPISGHTSVYWYQQALGLGLQFLLWYDEGEERNRGNFPPRFSGRQFPNYSSELNVNALELEDSALYLCASSLGTGGFSNQPQHFGDGTRLSIL.

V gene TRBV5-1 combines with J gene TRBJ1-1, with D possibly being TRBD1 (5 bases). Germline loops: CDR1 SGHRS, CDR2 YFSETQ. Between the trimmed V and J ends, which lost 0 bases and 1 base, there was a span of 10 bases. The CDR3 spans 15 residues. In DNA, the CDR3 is TGCGCCAGCAGCTTGGGGGTAGGGGAGAACACTGAAGCTTTCTTT. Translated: CASSLGVGENTEAFF.

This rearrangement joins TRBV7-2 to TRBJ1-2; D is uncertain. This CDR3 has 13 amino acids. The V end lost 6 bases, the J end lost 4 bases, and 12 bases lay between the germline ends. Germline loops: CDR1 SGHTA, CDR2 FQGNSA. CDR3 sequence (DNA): TGTGCCAGCAGTTCCCAAACTGCCTATGGCTACACCTTC. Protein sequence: CASSSQTAYGYTF.

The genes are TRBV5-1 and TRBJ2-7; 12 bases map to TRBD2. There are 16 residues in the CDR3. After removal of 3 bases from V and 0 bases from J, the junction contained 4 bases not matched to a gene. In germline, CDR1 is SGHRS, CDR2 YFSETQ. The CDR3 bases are TGCGCCAGCAGCTGGCAGACTAGCGGGAGCTCCTACGAGCAGTACTTC. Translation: CASSWQTSGSSYEQYF.